Shown below are 12 T cell receptor beta chains from a single sample sequenced in a study of cytomegalovirus exposure and HLA in healthy donors. The study ran its PCR with 60 Vbeta and 13 Jbeta primers. Sequencing was performed with immunoSEQ multiplex PCR; in TCRdb, only in-frame clones are kept and a portion is missing. Of 270,000 or so clones in the sample, 70% to 90% are singletons; the top ten hold 4%. Sequencing was carried out using PBMCs. The receptors stem from a middle-aged man in good health and CMV-seropositive.

The chain couples TRBV5-5 to TRBJ2-2, with TRBD1 matching over 7 bases. The V and J ends lost 4 bases and 4 bases, in that order; junction bases with no gene match: 4. The CDR3 sequence is 14 residues long. The V gene's germline CDR1 is SGHKS and CDR2 YYEKEE (reference sequence). The CDR3 nucleotides read TGTGCCAGCAGCACGGGACAGATCACCGGGGAGCTGTTTTTT. Its protein product is CASSTGQITGELFF.

The rearrangement uses TRBV2 and TRBJ2-7, with D perhaps matching TRBD1 (6 bases). V was clipped by 2 bases and J by 3 bases, with 20 bases between them. This CDR3 region has 17 residues. Germline CDR1 reads SNHLY; CDR2 reads FYNNEI. CDR3 bases: TGTGCCAGCAGTGAATATCCGTTAGGGACATCAATCTACGAGCAGTACTTC. Protein product: CASSEYPLGTSIYEQYF.

V and J are TRBV28 and TRBJ2-5; tentatively, D is TRBD2 (5 bases). The CDR3 has 14 residues. CDR1 MDHEN and CDR2 SYDVKM come from the germline V gene. V was clipped by 7 bases and J by 0 bases, with 12 bases between them. As DNA, the CDR3 is TGTGCCAGCACCCCCCGCGGGTACCAAGAGACCCAGTACTTC. Its translation: CASTPRGYQETQYF.

The V gene is TRBV7-6, the J gene TRBJ2-7, with TRBD1 identical over 10 bases. The CDR3 is 13 residues long. The V segment lost 5 bases and the J segment 8 bases; nucleotides outside the gene matches: 6. CDR1 and CDR2 (germline): SGHVS, FNYEAQ. The DNA for the CDR3 is TGTGCCAGCAGCACCGGGACAGGGGCGCAGCAGTACTTC. Amino acid sequence: CASSTGTGAQQYF.

V is TRBV11-1 and J is TRBJ2-1, with 7 nucleotides matching TRBD2. Trimming at V came to 6 bases and at J to 13 bases, leaving 9 bases not matched to a gene. Germline CDR1 and CDR2: SGHAT and FQDESV (reference sequence). This CDR3 is 12 amino acids long. CDR3 loop: CASRFAGDPQFF. In DNA form, the CDR3 reads TGTGCCAGCAGGTTCGCGGGAGACCCACAGTTCTTC.

V and J are TRBV14 and TRBJ2-2, with 7 bases lining up with TRBD1. Germline loops: CDR1 SGHDN, CDR2 FVKESK. With 0 bases clipped from V and 1 base from J, the junction kept 11 bases outside the gene matches. The CDR3 consists of 19 residues. This CDR3 reads CASSQDISLRGRNTGELFF. In DNA, the CDR3 is TGTGCCAGCAGCCAAGATATCTCTCTGAGGGGGCGGAACACCGGGGAGCTGTTTTTT.

The chain joins TRBV9 to TRBJ1-2; TRBD1 aligns across 7 bases. V was pared by 5 bases and J by 5 bases, with 12 bases of the junction left unmatched. The CDR3 runs 15 residues. Germline V gives CDR1 SGDLS, CDR2 YYNGEE. The CDR3 spells CASSRRTGANYGYTF. The CDR3 DNA follows: TGTGCCAGCAGTAGACGGACAGGAGCAAATTATGGCTACACCTTC.

The chain has TRBV27 and TRBJ2-3, with 7 bases lining up with TRBD2. The germline V gene has CDR1 MNHEY and CDR2 SMNVEV (reference sequence). The CDR3 extends over 15 amino acids. With 4 bases clipped from V and 5 bases from J, the junction kept 9 bases outside the gene matches. The CDR3 nucleotides are TGTGCCAGCAGTTCGGGCCAACGGGGGGTAGATACGCAGTATTTT. It is translated as CASSSGQRGVDTQYF.

The genes are TRBV4-1 and TRBJ2-7; TRBD2 matches at 7 bases. With 1 base clipped from V and 4 bases from J, the junction kept 7 bases outside the gene matches. CDR3 length equals 15 residues. Germline V gene lookup returns CDR1 MGHRA and CDR2 YSYEKL. The CDR3 DNA reads as TGCGCCAGCAGCCAAGGAGGCGGGAGCCTGTACGAGCAGTACTTC. Translating it yields CASSQGGGSLYEQYF.

The rearrangement links TRBV5-1 to TRBJ2-5; TRBD1 matches 8 bases. CDR3 length equals 15 residues. Germline CDR1 SGHRS, CDR2 YFSETQ. J lost 5 bases, V lost 1 base, and 7 bases had no gene match. The CDR3 reads CASSLLQGAPETQYF. CDR3 sequence (DNA): TGCGCCAGCAGCTTGTTGCAGGGGGCGCCGGAGACCCAGTACTTC.

The gene calls are TRBV7-9 and TRBJ1-2; 8 bases line up with TRBD1. Trimming at V came to 5 bases and at J to 3 bases, leaving 11 bases not matched to a gene. CDR3 size: 16 residues. Germline V CDR1 and CDR2: SEHNR, FQNEAQ (reference sequence). The CDR3 DNA reads as TGTGCCAGCAGCGGGGACCTACAGGGGGTTGACTATGGCTACACCTTC. This codes for CASSGDLQGVDYGYTF. Complete variable domain (other parts from reference TRBV7-9 and TRBJ1-2): DTGVSQNPRHKITKRGQNVTFRCDPISEHNRLYWYRQTLGQGPEFLTYFQNEAQLEKSRLLSDRFSAERPKGSFSTLEIQRTEQGDSAMYLCASSGDLQGVDYGYTFGSGTRLTVV.

The chain recombines TRBV28 with TRBJ1-4; TRBD1 matches at 7 bases. This CDR3 is built from 12 residues. With V trimmed by 5 bases and J by 12 bases, 6 bases remained unmatched. CDR1 is MDHEN, CDR2 SYDVKM, per germline. CDR3 DNA sequence: TGTGCCAGCAGTCCCGCCGGACAGGAACTGTTTTTT. As protein: CASSPAGQELFF.